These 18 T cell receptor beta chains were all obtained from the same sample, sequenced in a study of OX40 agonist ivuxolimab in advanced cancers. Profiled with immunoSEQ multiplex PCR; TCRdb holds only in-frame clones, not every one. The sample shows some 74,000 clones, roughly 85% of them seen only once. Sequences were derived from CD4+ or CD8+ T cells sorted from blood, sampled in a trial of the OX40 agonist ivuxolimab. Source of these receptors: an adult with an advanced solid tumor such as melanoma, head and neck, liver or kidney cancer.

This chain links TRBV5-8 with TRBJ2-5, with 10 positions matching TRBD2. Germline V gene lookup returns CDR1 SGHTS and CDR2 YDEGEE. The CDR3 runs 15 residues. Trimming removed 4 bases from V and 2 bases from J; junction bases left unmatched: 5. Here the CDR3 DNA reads TGTGCCAGCAGCCTAGGACTAGCGGATCAAGAGACCCAGTACTTC. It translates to CASSLGLADQETQYF.

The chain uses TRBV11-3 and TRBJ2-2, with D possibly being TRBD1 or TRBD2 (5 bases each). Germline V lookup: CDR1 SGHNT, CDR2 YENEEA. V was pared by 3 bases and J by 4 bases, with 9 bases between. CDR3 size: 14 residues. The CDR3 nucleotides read TGTGCCAGCAGCTTCGGGACGGTCACCGGGGAGCTGTTTTTT. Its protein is CASSFGTVTGELFF.

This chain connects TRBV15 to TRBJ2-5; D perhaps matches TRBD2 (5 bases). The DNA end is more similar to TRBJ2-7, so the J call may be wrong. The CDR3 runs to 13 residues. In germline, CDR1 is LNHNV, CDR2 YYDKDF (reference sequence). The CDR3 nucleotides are TGTGCCACCAGCAGAGGGGAGAAATACGAGCAGTACTTC. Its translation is CATSRGEKYEQYF.

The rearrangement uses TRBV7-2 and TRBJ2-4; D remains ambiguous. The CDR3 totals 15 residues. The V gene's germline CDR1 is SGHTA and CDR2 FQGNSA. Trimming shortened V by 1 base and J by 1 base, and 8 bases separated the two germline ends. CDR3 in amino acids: CASSLVVLAKNIQYF. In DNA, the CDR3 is TGTGCCAGCAGCTTAGTCGTGCTGGCCAAAAACATTCAGTACTTC.

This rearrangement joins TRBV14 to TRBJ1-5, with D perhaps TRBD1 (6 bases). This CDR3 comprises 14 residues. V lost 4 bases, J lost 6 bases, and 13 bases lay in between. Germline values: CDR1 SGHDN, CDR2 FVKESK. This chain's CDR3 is CASSPTGGSQPQHF. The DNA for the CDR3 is TGTGCCAGCAGCCCTACGGGGGGCTCTCAGCCCCAGCATTTT.

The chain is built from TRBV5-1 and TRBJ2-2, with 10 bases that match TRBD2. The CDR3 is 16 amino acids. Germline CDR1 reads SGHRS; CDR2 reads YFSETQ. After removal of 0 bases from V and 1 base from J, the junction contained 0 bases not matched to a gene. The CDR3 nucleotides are TGCGCCAGCAGCTTGGGGACTAGCGGGAACACCGGGGAGCTGTTTTTT. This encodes CASSLGTSGNTGELFF.

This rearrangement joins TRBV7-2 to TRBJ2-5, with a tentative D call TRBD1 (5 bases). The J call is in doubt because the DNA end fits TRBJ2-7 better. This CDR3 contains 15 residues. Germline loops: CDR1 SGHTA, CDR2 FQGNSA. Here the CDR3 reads CASSLGRGSSYEQYF. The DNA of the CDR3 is TGTGCCAGCAGCTTAGGAAGGGGAAGCTCCTACGAGCAGTACTTC.

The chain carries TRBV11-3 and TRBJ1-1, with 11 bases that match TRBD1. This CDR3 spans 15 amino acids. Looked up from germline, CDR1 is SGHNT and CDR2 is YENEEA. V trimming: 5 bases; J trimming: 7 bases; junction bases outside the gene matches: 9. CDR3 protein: CASSSPGTGGFEAFF. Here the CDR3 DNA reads TGTGCCAGCAGCAGCCCCGGGACAGGGGGTTTTGAAGCTTTCTTT.

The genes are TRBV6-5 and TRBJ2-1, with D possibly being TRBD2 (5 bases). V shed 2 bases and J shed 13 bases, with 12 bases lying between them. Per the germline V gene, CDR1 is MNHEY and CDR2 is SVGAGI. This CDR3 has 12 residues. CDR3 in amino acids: CASSYGPGYQFF. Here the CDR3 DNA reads TGTGCCAGCAGTTACGGCCCGGGGTACCAGTTCTTC.

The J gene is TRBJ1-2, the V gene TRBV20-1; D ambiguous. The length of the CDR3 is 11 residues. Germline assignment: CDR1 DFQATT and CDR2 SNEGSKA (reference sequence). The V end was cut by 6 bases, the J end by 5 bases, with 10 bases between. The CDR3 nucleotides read TGCAGTGCGGATGAGAAATATGGCTACACCTTC. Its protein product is CSADEKYGYTF.

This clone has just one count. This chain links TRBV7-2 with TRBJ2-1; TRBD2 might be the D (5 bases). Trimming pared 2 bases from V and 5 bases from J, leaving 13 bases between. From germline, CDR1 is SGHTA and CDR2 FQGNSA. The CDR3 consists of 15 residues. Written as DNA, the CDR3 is TGTGCCAGCAGCTTATTACGGGGTTCCAACAATGAGCAGTTCTTC. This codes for CASSLLRGSNNEQFF.

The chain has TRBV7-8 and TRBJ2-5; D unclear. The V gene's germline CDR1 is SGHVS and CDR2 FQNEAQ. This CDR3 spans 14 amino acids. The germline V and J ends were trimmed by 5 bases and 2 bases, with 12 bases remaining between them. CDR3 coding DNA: TGTGCCAGCAGCCCGCGGCGGAGTCAAGAGACCCAGTACTTC. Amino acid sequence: CASSPRRSQETQYF. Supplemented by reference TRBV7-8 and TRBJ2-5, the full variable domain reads GAGVSQSPRYKVAKRGQDVALRCDPISGHVSLFWYQQALGQGPEFLTYFQNEAQLDKSGLPSDRFFAERPEGSVSTLKIQRTQQEDSAVYLCASSPRRSQETQYFGPGTRLLVL.

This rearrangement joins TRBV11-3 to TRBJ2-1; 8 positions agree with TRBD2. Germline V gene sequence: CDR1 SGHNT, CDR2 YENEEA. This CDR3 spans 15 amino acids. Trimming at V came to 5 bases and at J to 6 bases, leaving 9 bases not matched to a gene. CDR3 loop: CASSPGGTPVNEQFF. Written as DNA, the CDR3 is TGTGCCAGCAGCCCGGGAGGGACACCTGTCAATGAGCAGTTCTTC.

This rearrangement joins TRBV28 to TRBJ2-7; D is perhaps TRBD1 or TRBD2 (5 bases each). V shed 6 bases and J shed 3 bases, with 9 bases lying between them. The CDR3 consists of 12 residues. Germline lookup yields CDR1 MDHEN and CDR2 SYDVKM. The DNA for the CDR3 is TGTGCCAGCAGCGGGACGGTCTACGAGCAGTACTTC. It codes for CASSGTVYEQYF.

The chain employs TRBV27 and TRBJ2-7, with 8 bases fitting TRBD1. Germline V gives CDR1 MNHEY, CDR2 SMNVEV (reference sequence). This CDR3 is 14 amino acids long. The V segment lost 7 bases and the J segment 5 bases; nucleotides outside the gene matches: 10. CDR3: CASKGPGGNDEQYF. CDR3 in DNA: TGTGCCAGCAAGGGGCCAGGGGGCAACGACGAGCAGTACTTC.

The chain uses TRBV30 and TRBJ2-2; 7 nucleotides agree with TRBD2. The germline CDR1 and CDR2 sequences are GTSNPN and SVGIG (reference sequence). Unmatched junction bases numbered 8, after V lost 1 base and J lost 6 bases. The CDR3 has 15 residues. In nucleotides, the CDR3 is TGTGCCTGGAGTGCCGGGGGGACCGTCGCCGGGGAGCTGTTTTTT. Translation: CAWSAGGTVAGELFF.

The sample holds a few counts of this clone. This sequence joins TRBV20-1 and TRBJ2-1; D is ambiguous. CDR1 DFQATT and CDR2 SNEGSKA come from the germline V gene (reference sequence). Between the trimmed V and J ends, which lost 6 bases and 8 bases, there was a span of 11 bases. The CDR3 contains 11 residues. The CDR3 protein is CSASPEDEQFF. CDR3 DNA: TGCAGTGCCAGCCCAGAAGATGAGCAGTTCTTC.

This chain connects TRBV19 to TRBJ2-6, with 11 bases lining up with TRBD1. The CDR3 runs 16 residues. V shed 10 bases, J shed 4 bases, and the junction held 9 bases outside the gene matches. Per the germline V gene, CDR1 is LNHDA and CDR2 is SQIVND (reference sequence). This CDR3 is CATAGQGAQGANVLTF. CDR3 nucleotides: TGTGCCACCGCAGGACAGGGGGCGCAAGGGGCCAACGTCCTGACTTTC.